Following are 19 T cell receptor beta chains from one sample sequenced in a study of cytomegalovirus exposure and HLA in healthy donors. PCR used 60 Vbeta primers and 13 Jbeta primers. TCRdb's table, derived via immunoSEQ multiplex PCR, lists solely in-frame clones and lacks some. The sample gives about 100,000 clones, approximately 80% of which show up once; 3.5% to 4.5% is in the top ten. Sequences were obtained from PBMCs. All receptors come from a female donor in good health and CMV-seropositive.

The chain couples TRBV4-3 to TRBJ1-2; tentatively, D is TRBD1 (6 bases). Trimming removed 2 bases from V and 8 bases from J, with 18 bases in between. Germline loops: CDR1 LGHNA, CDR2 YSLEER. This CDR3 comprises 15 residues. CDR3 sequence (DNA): TGCGCCAGCAGCCAACAGACAGACAGGATGGGAGGCTACACCTTC. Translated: CASSQQTDRMGGYTF.

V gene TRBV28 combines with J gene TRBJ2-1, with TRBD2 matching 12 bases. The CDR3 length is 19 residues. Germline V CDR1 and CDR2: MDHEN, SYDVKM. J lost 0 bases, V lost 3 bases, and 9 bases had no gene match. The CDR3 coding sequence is TGTGCCAGCAGTTTTGGACCTAGCGGGGGGGTTAGCTCCTACAATGAGCAGTTCTTC. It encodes CASSFGPSGGVSSYNEQFF.

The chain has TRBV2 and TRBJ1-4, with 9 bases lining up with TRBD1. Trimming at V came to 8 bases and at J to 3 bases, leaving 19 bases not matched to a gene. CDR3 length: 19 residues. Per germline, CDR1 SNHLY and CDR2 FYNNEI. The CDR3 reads CASVGTGPGGVLPNEKLFF. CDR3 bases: TGTGCCAGCGTCGGGACAGGGCCCGGGGGGGTCCTACCTAATGAAAAACTGTTTTTT.

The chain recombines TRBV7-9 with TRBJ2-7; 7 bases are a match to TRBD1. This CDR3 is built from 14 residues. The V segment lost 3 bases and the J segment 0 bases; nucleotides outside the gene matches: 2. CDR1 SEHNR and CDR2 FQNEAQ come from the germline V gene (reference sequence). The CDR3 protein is CASSFGTASYEQYF. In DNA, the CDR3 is TGTGCCAGCAGCTTCGGGACAGCCTCCTACGAGCAGTACTTC.

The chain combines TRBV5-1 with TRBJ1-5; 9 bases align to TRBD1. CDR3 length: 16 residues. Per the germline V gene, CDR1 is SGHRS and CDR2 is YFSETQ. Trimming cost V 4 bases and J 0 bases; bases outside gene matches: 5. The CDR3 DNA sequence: TGCGCCAGCAGCGCGGGACAGGGCGTTAGCAATCAGCCCCAGCATTTT. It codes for CASSAGQGVSNQPQHF.

In DNA form, the CDR3 reads TGCGCCAGCAGCCACTCGACAGGGAACTATGGCTACACCTTC. Its translation is CASSHSTGNYGYTF. This chain connects TRBV4-3 to TRBJ1-2, with 7 nucleotides matching TRBD1. Trimming took 3 bases from V and 2 from J; bases not matched to a gene: 3. The CDR3 is made up of 14 amino acids. Germline V gene sequence: CDR1 LGHNA, CDR2 YSLEER.

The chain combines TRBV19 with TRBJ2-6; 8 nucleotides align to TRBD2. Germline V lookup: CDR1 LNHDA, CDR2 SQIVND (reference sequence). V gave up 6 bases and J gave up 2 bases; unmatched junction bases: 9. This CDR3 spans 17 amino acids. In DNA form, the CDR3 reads TGTGCCAGTAGGGGGGCCGGGAGGGTGGCTGGGGCCAACGTCCTGACTTTC. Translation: CASRGAGRVAGANVLTF.

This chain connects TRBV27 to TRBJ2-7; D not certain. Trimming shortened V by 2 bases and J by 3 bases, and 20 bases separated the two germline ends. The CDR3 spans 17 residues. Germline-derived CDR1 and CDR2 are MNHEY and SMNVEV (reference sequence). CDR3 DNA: TGTGCCAGCAGTTTAGTCCCGCCGACAATTCGAGTCTACGAGCAGTACTTC. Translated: CASSLVPPTIRVYEQYF.

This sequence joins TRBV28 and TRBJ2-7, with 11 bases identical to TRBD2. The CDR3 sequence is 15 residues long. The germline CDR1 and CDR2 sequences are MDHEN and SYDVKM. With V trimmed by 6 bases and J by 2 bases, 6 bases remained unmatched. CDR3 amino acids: CASSPQLAGAYEQYF. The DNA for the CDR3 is TGTGCCAGCAGCCCCCAACTAGCGGGGGCCTACGAGCAGTACTTC. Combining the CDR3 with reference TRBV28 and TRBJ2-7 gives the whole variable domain DVKVTQSSRYLVKRTGEKVFLECVQDMDHENMFWYRQDPGLGLRLIYFSYDVKMKEKGDIPEGYSVSREKKERFSLILESASTNQTSMYLCASSPQLAGAYEQYFGPGTRLTVT.

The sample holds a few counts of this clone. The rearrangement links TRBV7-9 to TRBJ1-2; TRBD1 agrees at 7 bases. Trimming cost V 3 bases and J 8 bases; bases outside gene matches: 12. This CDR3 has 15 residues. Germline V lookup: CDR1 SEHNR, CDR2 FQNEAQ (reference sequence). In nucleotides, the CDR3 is TGTGCCAGCAGCTTGCTCTTGGACAGGCCCGGGGGCTACACCTTC. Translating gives CASSLLLDRPGGYTF.

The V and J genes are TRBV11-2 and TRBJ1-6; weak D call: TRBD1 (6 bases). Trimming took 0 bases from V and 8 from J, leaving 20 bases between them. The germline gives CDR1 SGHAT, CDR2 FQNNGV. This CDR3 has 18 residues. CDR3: CASSLDRVDSVVHSPLHF. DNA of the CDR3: TGTGCCAGCAGCTTAGATCGGGTGGACAGTGTGGTTCATTCACCCCTCCACTTT.

CDR3 sequence (DNA): TGTGCCAGCAGTTCGACAACAGGGGTAGTCTATGGCTACACCTTC. Its protein product is CASSSTTGVVYGYTF. The rearrangement links TRBV27 to TRBJ1-2; TRBD1 matches at 7 bases. V dropped 4 bases and J dropped 4; count of bases not matched to a gene: 9. From germline, CDR1 is MNHEY and CDR2 SMNVEV (reference sequence). The length of the CDR3 is 15 residues.

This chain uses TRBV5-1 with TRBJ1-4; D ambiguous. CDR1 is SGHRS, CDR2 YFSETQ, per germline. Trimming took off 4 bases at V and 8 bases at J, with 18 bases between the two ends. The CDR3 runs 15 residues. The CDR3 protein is CASSPLTLKSEKLFF. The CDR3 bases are TGCGCCAGCAGCCCCCTCACCCTCAAGAGCGAAAAACTGTTTTTT.

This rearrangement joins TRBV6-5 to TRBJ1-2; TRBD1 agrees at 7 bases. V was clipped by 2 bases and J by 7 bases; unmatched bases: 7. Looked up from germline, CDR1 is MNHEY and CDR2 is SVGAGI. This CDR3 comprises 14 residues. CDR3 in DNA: TGTGCCAGCAGTTACGCGGAGGGGGCGGTTGGCTACACCTTC. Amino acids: CASSYAEGAVGYTF.

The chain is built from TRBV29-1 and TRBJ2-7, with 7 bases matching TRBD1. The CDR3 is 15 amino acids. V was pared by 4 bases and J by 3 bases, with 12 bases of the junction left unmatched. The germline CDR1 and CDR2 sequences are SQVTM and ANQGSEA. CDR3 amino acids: CSVVTRRGSFYEQYF. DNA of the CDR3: TGCAGCGTTGTGACCCGCAGGGGGTCTTTCTACGAGCAGTACTTC.

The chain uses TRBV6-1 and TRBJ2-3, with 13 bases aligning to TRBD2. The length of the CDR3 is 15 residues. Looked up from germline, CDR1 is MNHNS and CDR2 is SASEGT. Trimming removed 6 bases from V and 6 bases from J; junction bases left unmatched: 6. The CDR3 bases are TGTGCCAGCAGGCGACTAGCGGGGGGCAGCGATACGCAGTATTTT. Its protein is CASRRLAGGSDTQYF.

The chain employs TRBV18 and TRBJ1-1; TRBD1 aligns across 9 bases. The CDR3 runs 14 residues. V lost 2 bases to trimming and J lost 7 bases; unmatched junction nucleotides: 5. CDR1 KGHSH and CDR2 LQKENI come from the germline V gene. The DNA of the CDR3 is TGTGCCAGCTCACCAGGGACAGGGCCGAATGAAGCTTTCTTT. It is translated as CASSPGTGPNEAFF.

The CDR3 DNA is TGTGCCACCAGCAGTCCCTCGCGGGCAGGTACGCAGTATTTT. Amino acids: CATSSPSRAGTQYF. V gene TRBV15 combines with J gene TRBJ2-3, with a possible D match to TRBD2 (5 bases). The V and J ends lost 3 bases and 8 bases respectively, with 15 bases between them. The CDR3 extends over 14 amino acids. CDR1 is LNHNV, CDR2 YYDKDF, per germline (reference sequence).

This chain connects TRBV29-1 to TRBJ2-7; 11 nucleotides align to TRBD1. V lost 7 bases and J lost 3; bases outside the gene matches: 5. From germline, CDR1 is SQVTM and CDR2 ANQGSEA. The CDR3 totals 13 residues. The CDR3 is CSAQGQGGYEQYF. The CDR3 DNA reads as TGCAGCGCCCAGGGACAGGGGGGCTACGAGCAGTACTTC.